A single sample is the source of the 31 T cell receptor beta chains below, sequenced in a study of T cells expressing NK-cell markers. TCRdb reworked the 5' RACE reads into one entry per CDR3 protein, no DNA. Seen in this sample are 150,000 to 200,000 distinct CDR3 sequences; the ten most common clones hold approximately 18%. Sequenced sample: blood T cells: a sorted CD56 or NKG2C T cell subset, CD4+ or CD8+ T cells, or bulk PBMC T cells (not recorded which). The receptor set was obtained from a woman aged 18 to 75 in good health.

The J gene is TRBJ2-7, the V gene TRBV4-1; TCRdb lists TRBD1, though no DNA is available to test this call. CDR1 is MGHRA, CDR2 YSYEKL, per germline. The CDR3 consists of 16 residues. CDR3: CASSLLVSNDAYEQYF.

This chain links TRBV5-1 with TRBJ2-5; checking the TCRdb D call of TRBD1 is not possible without DNA. This CDR3 region has 15 residues. Germline CDR1 reads SGHRS; CDR2 reads YFSETQ. This CDR3 reads CASSLDGGVQETQYF.

This sequence joins TRBV6-6 and TRBJ2-1. Germline-derived CDR1 and CDR2 are MNHNY and SVGAGI (reference sequence). The CDR3 covers 13 residues. This CDR3 reads CASKDRVRNEQFF.

This chain links TRBV6-1 with TRBJ1-1. Per germline, CDR1 MNHNS and CDR2 SASEGT. This CDR3 is built from 13 residues. CDR3: CASSVLMNTEAFF.

The V call is TRBV12-3 or TRBV12-4, the J call TRBJ1-1. CDR3 length: 13 residues. This chain's CDR3 is CASSFALDTEAFF.

The rearrangement joins TRBV4-1 to TRBJ2-1; TCRdb gives TRBD1 as the D gene, but with no DNA this cannot be confirmed. Germline values: CDR1 MGHRA, CDR2 YSYEKL. The CDR3 length is 16 residues. The CDR3 is CASSPPQQGRDNEQFF.

The V and J genes are TRBV7-6 and TRBJ2-5. The CDR3 is 13 residues long. Looked up from germline, CDR1 is SGHVS and CDR2 is FNYEAQ. The CDR3 sequence: CASSFSRQETQYF.

The CDR3 sequence: CSARVIGYNNEKLFF. The V call is TRBV20-1, the J call TRBJ1-4. Germline loops: CDR1 DFQATT, CDR2 SNEGSKA (reference sequence). The CDR3 has 15 residues.

This sequence joins TRBV5-1 and TRBJ2-2; the TCRdb call, TRBD2, lacks DNA for checking. This CDR3 has 14 amino acids. CDR1 and CDR2 from the germline V gene are SGHRS and YFSETQ. The CDR3 loop is CASSSRTPPPELFF.

The genes are TRBV5-1 and TRBJ2-1; TCRdb selects TRBD2, and the lack of DNA leaves this call unchecked. The CDR3 is 15 amino acids. Germline CDR1 reads SGHRS; CDR2 reads YFSETQ. CDR3 region: CASSLVGGVNNEQFF.

The rearrangement uses TRBV10-3 and TRBJ2-1; TCRdb's D call, TRBD2, is unchecked because there is no DNA. CDR3 length: 16 amino acids. The germline CDR1 and CDR2 sequences are ENHRY and SYGVKD. The CDR3 loop reads CAISELPIGSRDEQFF.

The chain uses TRBV20-1 and TRBJ2-3; the D gene TCRdb calls, TRBD1, cannot be checked with no DNA. The CDR3 spans 16 residues. Per the germline V gene, CDR1 is DFQATT and CDR2 is SNEGSKA (reference sequence). The CDR3 sequence is CSARAYRGQSTDTQYF.

V and J are TRBV30 and TRBJ1-5; TCRdb outputs TRBD1, but without DNA this stays unchecked. Germline V CDR1 and CDR2: GTSNPN, SVGIG (reference sequence). This CDR3 has 13 amino acids. CDR3 region: CAWSDRDNQPQHF.

This chain joins TRBV2 and TRBJ2-7. The CDR3 loop spans 13 amino acids. Germline-derived CDR1 and CDR2 are SNHLY and FYNNEI. CDR3: CASNLDFTYEQYF.

The gene calls are TRBV12-3 or TRBV12-4 and TRBJ2-5; the D call of TRBD1 rests on TCRdb alone, since no DNA is present to check it. This CDR3 comprises 14 residues. The CDR3: CASSPTGVDETQYF.

The rearrangement uses TRBV9 and TRBJ2-3; TCRdb indicates TRBD1, and absent DNA this call remains unverified. The CDR3 consists of 15 residues. CDR1 SGDLS and CDR2 YYNGEE come from the germline V gene. The chain's CDR3 is CASSVRGISTDTQYF.

The chain couples TRBV6-1 to TRBJ2-3; lacking DNA, the TRBD2 call made by TCRdb goes unchecked. CDR1 is MNHNS, CDR2 SASEGT, per germline. This CDR3 comprises 14 residues. The CDR3 protein is CASSRTSITDTQYF.

The chain combines TRBV3-1 with TRBJ1-4. Per germline, CDR1 LGHDT and CDR2 YNNKEL (reference sequence). The length of the CDR3 is 15 residues. The CDR3 here is CASSQDDTSSEKLFF.

The V call is TRBV5-1, the J call TRBJ2-1; the TCRdb call, TRBD1, lacks DNA for checking. Germline assignment: CDR1 SGHRS and CDR2 YFSETQ. This CDR3 spans 15 amino acids. The CDR3 region is CASSLIPGEDNEQFF.

The V and J genes are TRBV7-3 and TRBJ2-3; the TCRdb call, TRBD2, lacks DNA for checking. Germline CDR1 is SGHTA and CDR2 is FQGTGA. This CDR3 spans 14 amino acids. The CDR3 protein is CASSPFGGGDTQYF.

The rearrangement uses TRBV4-1 and TRBJ1-1. There are 14 residues in the CDR3. The germline CDR1 and CDR2 sequences are MGHRA and YSYEKL. CDR3 in amino acids: CASSPWTEGTEAFF.

V gene TRBV6-1 combines with J gene TRBJ1-2; there is no DNA to check the TCRdb D call of TRBD1. The germline gives CDR1 MNHNS, CDR2 SASEGT. The length of the CDR3 is 12 residues. The CDR3 sequence: CASSVDSYGYTF.

The rearrangement joins TRBV5-5 to TRBJ1-5. The CDR3 is made up of 14 amino acids. Germline V gene sequence: CDR1 SGHKS, CDR2 YYEKEE (reference sequence). CDR3: CASSLSTGNQPQHF.

The chain carries TRBV5-1 and TRBJ1-2; TCRdb's D gene call, TRBD1, goes unchecked for lack of DNA. The CDR3 has 14 residues. Germline V gene data show CDR1 as SGHRS and CDR2 as YFSETQ. CDR3 protein: CASSQQDRGAGYTF.

The CDR3 is CSARDRRLPNQPQHF. The V gene is TRBV20-1, the J gene TRBJ1-5. The CDR3 totals 15 residues. The germline CDR1 and CDR2 sequences are DFQATT and SNEGSKA (reference sequence).

V gene TRBV5-8 combines with J gene TRBJ2-7. This CDR3 has 13 amino acids. The germline CDR1 and CDR2 sequences are SGHTS and YDEGEE. Here the CDR3 reads CASSMDTLYEQYF.

V is TRBV10-3 and J is TRBJ1-5; TCRdb's D call of TRBD1 is untestable without DNA. Looked up from germline, CDR1 is ENHRY and CDR2 is SYGVKD. This CDR3 has 14 residues. The CDR3 loop reads CATSLTGSNQPQHF.

The rearrangement uses TRBV20-1 and TRBJ2-1; absent DNA, TCRdb's TRBD2 call cannot be checked. This CDR3 spans 14 amino acids. Germline V gives CDR1 DFQATT, CDR2 SNEGSKA (reference sequence). This chain's CDR3 is CSALAGVPRDEQFF.

This chain uses TRBV5-1 with TRBJ2-1; with no DNA, the TCRdb D assignment of TRBD2 cannot be verified. Germline values: CDR1 SGHRS, CDR2 YFSETQ. There are 17 residues in the CDR3. CDR3 loop: CASREDSGKLIYNEQFF.

The chain links TRBV3-1 to TRBJ1-2; as DNA is missing, the TRBD1 call by TCRdb cannot be tested. Per germline, CDR1 LGHDT and CDR2 YNNKEL (reference sequence). This CDR3 contains 15 residues. CDR3 residues: CASSQGPGGANGYTF.

J is TRBJ2-6 and V is TRBV7-9. Germline CDR1 is SEHNR and CDR2 is FQNEAQ (reference sequence). The CDR3 is made up of 16 amino acids. CDR3 region: CASSLAFGTGANVLTF.